This note documents a single TCR beta chain sequence. This entry comes from a study of blood T cell repertoires in COVID-19. From germline, CDR1 is MNHEY and CDR2 SMNVEV (reference sequence). The V segment lost 5 bases and the J segment 5 bases; nucleotides outside the gene matches: 7. The CDR3 consists of 14 residues. Per the study methods: From reference gene primer amplification, estimates of nucleated cell counts were derived. Sequenced by immunoSEQ multiplex PCR; TCRdb stores in-frame clones only, minus some. V and J calls and clone size are as listed in that table; D and trimming were resolved from the DNA. This sample has more than 150,000 clones, with 94% found just once.

The receptor was derived from a man aged 30 to 39 with COVID-19, enrolled during active disease. V gene TRBV27 combines with J gene TRBJ2-3; 7 bases line up with TRBD2. The sequencing input was peripheral blood. The CDR3 region is CASSARGTGDTQYF. For the CDR3, the DNA is TGTGCCAGCAGTGCGCGGGGGACCGGAGATACGCAGTATTTT.